One sample yielded the 9 T cell receptor beta chains listed below, sequenced in a study of blood T cell repertoires in COVID-19. This table comes from immunoSEQ multiplex PCR, and its TCRdb copy is limited to in-frame clones, with some not included. The table records 250,000 or so clones, 90% of them present only once. The sequenced sample was peripheral blood. Every receptor here comes from a woman aged 55-75 years with COVID-19, enrolled during active disease.

The genes are TRBV3-1 (or the pseudogene TRBV3-2) and TRBJ1-2, with 7 bases aligning to TRBD1. V was clipped by 1 base and J by 5 bases; unmatched bases: 4. CDR1 and CDR2 (germline): LGHDT, YNNKEL (reference sequence). The length of the CDR3 is 14 residues. The CDR3 DNA follows: TGTGCCAGCAGCCAAGCACAGGGGATATATGGCTACACCTTC. Protein sequence: CASSQAQGIYGYTF.

Note on this clone: The junction differs from germline at one of its ends, possibly a read error. V is TRBV20-1 and J is TRBJ1-2; maybe TRBD1 (5 bases). CDR1 is DFQATT and CDR2 is SNEGSKA in the germline V gene (reference sequence). The CDR3 extends over 8 amino acids. The CDR3 protein is CSAKEGLF. CDR3 DNA: TGCAGTGCTAAGGAGGGGCTTTTC.

V usage is TRBV6-5 and J usage is TRBJ2-7; tentative D call: TRBD1 (6 bases). Germline V gene sequence: CDR1 MNHEY, CDR2 SVGAGI. CDR3 length: 12 residues. V shed 5 bases and J shed 4 bases, with 9 bases lying between them. CDR3 sequence reads: CASSMGTYEQYF. Here the CDR3 DNA reads TGTGCCAGCAGTATGGGGACATACGAGCAGTACTTC.

The V gene is TRBV3-1 (or the pseudogene TRBV3-2), the J gene TRBJ1-2; D is undetermined. CDR3 size: 13 residues. The V and J ends lost 2 bases and 7 bases respectively, with 11 bases between them. CDR1 LGHDT and CDR2 YNNKEL come from the germline V gene (reference sequence). This CDR3 reads CASSQYNGGGYTF. Here the CDR3 DNA reads TGTGCCAGCAGCCAATATAACGGAGGTGGCTACACCTTC.

The chain uses TRBV10-3 and TRBJ1-3; tentatively, D is TRBD1 (6 bases). Deletions cut 3 bases from V and 0 bases from J, with 18 bases between. This CDR3 spans 18 amino acids. From germline, CDR1 is ENHRY and CDR2 SYGVKD. The CDR3 DNA sequence: TGTGCCATCAGTGATTCTCAGGGGTTTGGTAGCTCTGGAAACACCATATATTTT. It specifies CAISDSQGFGSSGNTIYF.

The chain employs TRBV7-2 and TRBJ1-2, with D maybe TRBD1 (6 bases). Trimming took off 5 bases at V and 0 bases at J, with 10 bases between the two ends. Per the germline V gene, CDR1 is SGHTA and CDR2 is FQGNSA. The CDR3 covers 14 residues. CDR3 in amino acids: CASSNQGTNYGYTF. CDR3 nucleotide sequence: TGTGCCAGCAGCAACCAGGGGACTAACTATGGCTACACCTTC.

The gene calls are TRBV7-9 and TRBJ2-7, with D possibly being TRBD2 (6 bases). CDR1 and CDR2 from the germline V gene are SEHNR and FQNEAQ (reference sequence). The CDR3 covers 13 residues. V dropped 6 bases and J dropped 0 bases, with 9 bases sitting between them. The CDR3 protein is CASRSGDSYEQYF. CDR3 sequence (DNA): TGTGCCAGCAGATCGGGGGACTCCTACGAGCAGTACTTC.

The V and J genes are TRBV11-2 and TRBJ1-1; D is ambiguous. Germline V lookup: CDR1 SGHAT, CDR2 FQNNGV. The CDR3 contains 13 residues. The germline V and J ends were trimmed by 9 bases and 1 base, with 12 bases remaining between them. The CDR3 loop reads CASLRDTNTEAFF. As DNA, the CDR3 is TGTGCCAGTTTGAGAGACACGAACACTGAAGCTTTCTTT.

The chain combines TRBV21-1 with TRBJ1-5. TRBV21-1 is assigned pseudogene status. This CDR3 has 13 amino acids. CDR3 DNA sequence: TGTGCCAGCAGCGGCCTGGAGCTTCAGCCCCAGCATTTT. Translating it yields CASSGLELQPQHF.